The T cell receptor beta chain described here comes from a study of cytomegalovirus exposure and HLA in healthy donors. Study information: As an earlier analysis found, 150 million to 200 million T cells yielded approximately 100 million unique TCR beta sequences. Overall study results and limits: Presence/absence analyses treated sequencing depth as roughly uniform across donors. A later analysis appeared to link common viral pathogens to several of the most significant clusters.

This CDR3 has 15 amino acids. Points on this clone: The antigen remains unidentified.

While unrecorded immune exposures were likely, the donors were nominally healthy when sampled. The PCR ran on 60 Vbeta and 13 Jbeta primers. The repertoire was sequenced with immunoSEQ multiplex PCR; TCRdb's copy has only in-frame clones and lacks some. The sample holds some 180,000 clones, around 77% seen once. The TCR sequence derives from a woman between 25 and 40 years old in good health and CMV-seronegative. Sequencing input: PBMCs. V is TRBV1 and J is TRBJ2-1; the table calls TRBD2, which could not be checked here. TRBV1 is reported as a pseudogene. DNA of the CDR3: TGCACCAGCAGCCAAGTAAGGCTAGCGGGATGTGAGCAGTTCTTC. It encodes CTSSQVRLAGCEQFF.